These 17 T cell receptor beta chains originate from one sample sequenced in a study of shared clonotypes between healthy human individuals. It was CD45RO-negative cells, positively selected for CCR7, that made up naive CD8 cells, with terminally differentiated effector memory CD45RA+ cells excluded. Assay: immunoSEQ multiplex PCR; the TCRdb copy retains only in-frame clones and omits some. The table records around 1.9 million clones, about 92% of them present only once. The specimen was naive CD8+ T cells from PBMCs. Source of these receptors: a man aged 18 to 30 in good health. Some clones in this sample may be carry-over from other donors' samples.

The chain uses TRBV9 and TRBJ2-7, with D unresolved. V was cut by 4 bases and J by 6 bases, with 20 bases left in between. Germline loops: CDR1 SGDLS, CDR2 YYNGEE. The CDR3 covers 15 residues. CDR3 DNA sequence: TGTGCCAGCAGCCCCCCCGGTAGCCGGCCCGGCGAGCAGTACTTC. This translates into CASSPPGSRPGEQYF.

V gene TRBV7-8 combines with J gene TRBJ1-4; weak D call: TRBD1 (6 bases). The CDR3 totals 13 residues. Germline assignment: CDR1 SGHVS and CDR2 FQNEAQ. Trimming removed 5 bases from V and 11 bases from J, with 15 bases in between. DNA of the CDR3: TGTGCCAGCAGCCCTGGGTGGGGGGGCAAACTGTTTTTT. Translated: CASSPGWGGKLFF.

J is TRBJ1-5 and V is TRBV7-9, with D perhaps matching TRBD1 (5 bases). Germline values: CDR1 SEHNR, CDR2 FQNEAQ (reference sequence). With 1 base removed from V and 5 bases from J, the gap between germline ends came to 15 bases. This CDR3 is 16 amino acids long. The CDR3 protein is CASSLGESQGDQPQHF. CDR3 nucleotides: TGTGCCAGCAGCTTAGGGGAAAGCCAGGGTGATCAGCCCCAGCATTTT. Using reference TRBV7-9 and TRBJ1-5 for the parts outside the CDR3, the full variable domain is DTGVSQNPRHKITKRGQNVTFRCDPISEHNRLYWYRQTLGQGPEFLTYFQNEAQLEKSRLLSDRFSAERPKGSFSTLEIQRTEQGDSAMYLCASSLGESQGDQPQHFGDGTRLSIL.

The chain recombines TRBV6-5 with TRBJ1-5; 9 positions agree with TRBD1. The CDR3 has 14 residues. The V segment lost 6 bases and the J segment 15 bases; nucleotides outside the gene matches: 15. Germline CDR1 is MNHEY and CDR2 is SVGAGI. CDR3 bases: TGTGCCAGCAGCACTGGACAGGGGAGCACCGAGTGGCATTTT. Amino acids: CASSTGQGSTEWHF.

The rearrangement links TRBV28 to TRBJ2-6, with a tentative D call TRBD1 (6 bases). Germline V gene lookup returns CDR1 MDHEN and CDR2 SYDVKM. This CDR3 contains 17 residues. Trimming stripped 3 bases from V and 1 base from J, with 13 bases between. The DNA of the CDR3 is TGTGCCAGCAGTTTGGCAGGGGATGTATCTGGGGCCAACGTCCTGACTTTC. Its protein product is CASSLAGDVSGANVLTF.

The V call is TRBV21-1, the J call TRBJ1-2; the DNA was not compared with TRBD1, the D call given in the table. TRBV21-1 is tagged as a pseudogene. The CDR3 length is 15 residues. The CDR3 loop reads CASSKASWANYGYTF. In DNA form, the CDR3 reads TGTGCCAGCAGCAAAGCTAGTTGGGCCAATTATGGCTACACCTTC.

This clone was seen more than once but under ten times. The J gene is TRBJ1-2, the V gene TRBV7-9, with D perhaps TRBD1 (6 bases). Per germline, CDR1 SEHNR and CDR2 FQNEAQ (reference sequence). This CDR3 contains 14 residues. Trimming took off 7 bases at V and 5 bases at J, with 17 bases between the two ends. The CDR3 spells CASTLWDTSYGYTF. DNA of the CDR3: TGTGCCAGCACCCTGTGGGACACATCTTATGGCTACACCTTC.

The V gene is TRBV27, the J gene TRBJ2-1; the match to TRBD2 covers 9 bases. V lost 6 bases, J lost 6 bases, and 6 bases stayed unmatched. This CDR3 comprises 14 residues. Per the germline V gene, CDR1 is MNHEY and CDR2 is SMNVEV (reference sequence). The CDR3 here is CASSPGLAFNEQFF. In DNA form, the CDR3 reads TGTGCCAGCAGCCCGGGACTAGCTTTCAATGAGCAGTTCTTC.

The chain employs TRBV5-6 and TRBJ2-7; 9 bases line up with TRBD2. The CDR3 is made up of 18 amino acids. Trimming at V came to 4 bases and at J to 3 bases, leaving 17 bases not matched to a gene. Germline CDR1 reads SGHDT; CDR2 reads YYEEEE. In DNA form, the CDR3 reads TGTGCCAGCAGCCAGCGGCGTAGGGCTAGCGGGAATCTCTACGAGCAGTACTTC. As protein: CASSQRRRASGNLYEQYF.

CDR3 in amino acids: CASSQDWDRGKKTEAFF. The CDR3 nucleotides read TGCGCCAGCAGCCAAGATTGGGACAGGGGGAAAAAGACTGAAGCTTTCTTT. The chain combines TRBV4-1 with TRBJ1-1; 11 positions match TRBD1. J was trimmed by 5 bases and V by 0 bases; bases with no gene match: 8. Per germline, CDR1 MGHRA and CDR2 YSYEKL. The CDR3 is 17 amino acids.

Regarding this clone: At the DNA level, this CDR3 is encoded by other sequences in the same sample as well. CDR3 loop: CASSLLNTGELFF. The CDR3 DNA is TGTGCCAGCAGCCTCCTAAACACCGGGGAGCTGTTTTTT. The chain employs TRBV9 and TRBJ2-2; no definite D call. CDR1 SGDLS and CDR2 YYNGEE come from the germline V gene. This CDR3 has 13 amino acids. V was shortened by 4 bases and J by 2 bases, with 6 bases between the two germline ends.

The rearrangement links TRBV29-1 to TRBJ2-7, with D possibly being TRBD2 (6 bases). Looked up from germline, CDR1 is SQVTM and CDR2 is ANQGSEA. This CDR3 is 10 amino acids long. Trimming shortened V by 3 bases and J by 7 bases, and 7 bases separated the two germline ends. The CDR3 bases are TGCAGCGTTGACGCGGGGGAGCAGTACTTC. Protein sequence: CSVDAGEQYF.

V gene TRBV7-6 combines with J gene TRBJ1-1; D is ambiguous. The ends were cut back, 1 base at V and 5 bases at J, with 11 bases in the middle. Per germline, CDR1 SGHVS and CDR2 FNYEAQ. The CDR3 covers 14 residues. CDR3 nucleotide sequence: TGTGCCAGCAGCTTAGGTCCAGACTTGACTGAAGCTTTCTTT. Encoded protein: CASSLGPDLTEAFF. Based on the CDR3 plus reference TRBV7-6 and TRBJ1-1, the full variable domain is GAGVSQSPRYKVTKRGQDVALRCDPISGHVSLYWYRQALGQGPEFLTYFNYEAQQDKSGLPNDRFSAERPEGSISTLTIQRTEQRDSAMYRCASSLGPDLTEAFFGQGTRLTVV.

This rearrangement joins TRBV4-1 to TRBJ1-2; D is unclear. Per germline, CDR1 MGHRA and CDR2 YSYEKL. V gave up 2 bases and J gave up 0 bases, with 7 bases separating them. The CDR3 is 14 amino acids. Written as DNA, the CDR3 is TGCGCCAGCAGCCAACAGCAGACTAACTATGGCTACACCTTC. It codes for CASSQQQTNYGYTF.

J is TRBJ2-7 and V is TRBV5-1; 12 nucleotides line up with TRBD1. V dropped 4 bases and J dropped 5; count of bases not matched to a gene: 4. CDR3 length: 14 residues. Germline V gene sequence: CDR1 SGHRS, CDR2 YFSETQ. The CDR3 DNA reads TGCGCCAGCAGCGGGGGACAGGGGGCGGACGAGCAGTACTTC. The encoded protein is CASSGGQGADEQYF.

V usage is TRBV28 and J usage is TRBJ2-5, with 9 bases aligning to TRBD1. The germline V gene has CDR1 MDHEN and CDR2 SYDVKM. The CDR3 is 13 amino acids. The V and J ends lost 9 bases and 4 bases, in that order; junction bases with no gene match: 6. The CDR3 region has the DNA TGTGCCAGTAAGGGACAGGGAACAGAGACCCAGTACTTC. Translated, it gives CASKGQGTETQYF.

This chain connects TRBV7-9 to TRBJ2-1; tentatively, D is TRBD1 (6 bases). The CDR3 totals 15 residues. Germline assignment: CDR1 SEHNR and CDR2 FQNEAQ (reference sequence). V lost 1 base to trimming and J lost 4 bases, with 11 bases between them. The CDR3 sequence is CASSLGGGEYNEQFF. CDR3 sequence (DNA): TGTGCCAGCAGCTTAGGTGGGGGCGAATACAATGAGCAGTTCTTC.